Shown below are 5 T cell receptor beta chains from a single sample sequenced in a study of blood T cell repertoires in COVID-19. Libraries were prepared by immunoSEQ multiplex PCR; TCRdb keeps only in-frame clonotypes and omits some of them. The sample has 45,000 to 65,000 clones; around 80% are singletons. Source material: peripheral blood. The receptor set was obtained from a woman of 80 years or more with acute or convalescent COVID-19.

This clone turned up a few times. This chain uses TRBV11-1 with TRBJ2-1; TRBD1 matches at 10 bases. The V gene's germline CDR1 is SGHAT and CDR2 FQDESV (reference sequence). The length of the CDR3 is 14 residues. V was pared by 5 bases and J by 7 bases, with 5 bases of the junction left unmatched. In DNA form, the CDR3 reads TGTGCCAGCAGCCCGAGGGGACAGGGGAATGAGCAGTTCTTC. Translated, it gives CASSPRGQGNEQFF. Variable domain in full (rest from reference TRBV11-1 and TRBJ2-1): EAEVAQSPRYKITEKSQAVAFWCDPISGHATLYWYRQILGQGPELLVQFQDESVVDDSQLPKDRFSAERLKGVDSTLKIQPAELGDSAMYLCASSPRGQGNEQFFGPGTRLTVL.

The CDR3 region has the DNA TGCGCCAGCAGTGAAGGGATAGCGGGGACCACAGATACGCAGTATTTT. Residues: CASSEGIAGTTDTQYF. This chain uses TRBV10-1 with TRBJ2-3, with 8 bases aligning to TRBD2. CDR3 size: 16 residues. V gave up 3 bases and J gave up 2 bases; unmatched junction bases: 7. Germline CDR1 WNHNN, CDR2 SYGVQD (reference sequence).

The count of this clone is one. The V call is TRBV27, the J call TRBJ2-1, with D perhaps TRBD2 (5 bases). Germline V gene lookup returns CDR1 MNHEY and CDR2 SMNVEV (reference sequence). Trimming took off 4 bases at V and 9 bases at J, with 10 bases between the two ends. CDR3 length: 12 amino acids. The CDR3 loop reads CASSYLEGEQFF. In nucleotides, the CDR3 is TGTGCCAGCAGTTACCTAGAGGGTGAGCAGTTCTTC.

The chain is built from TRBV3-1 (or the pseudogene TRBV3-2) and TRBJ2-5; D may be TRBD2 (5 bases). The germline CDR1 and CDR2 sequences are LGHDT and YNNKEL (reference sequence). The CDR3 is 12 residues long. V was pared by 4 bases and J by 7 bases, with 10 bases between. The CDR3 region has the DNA TGTGCCAGCAGCCGCTTAGAGGGGACCCAGTACTTC. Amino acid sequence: CASSRLEGTQYF.

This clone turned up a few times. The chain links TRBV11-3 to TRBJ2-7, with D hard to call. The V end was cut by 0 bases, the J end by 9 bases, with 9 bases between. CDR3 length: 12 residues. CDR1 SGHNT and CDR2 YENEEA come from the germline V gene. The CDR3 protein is CASSLESLGQYF. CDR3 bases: TGTGCCAGCAGCTTAGAGTCCCTCGGGCAGTACTTC.